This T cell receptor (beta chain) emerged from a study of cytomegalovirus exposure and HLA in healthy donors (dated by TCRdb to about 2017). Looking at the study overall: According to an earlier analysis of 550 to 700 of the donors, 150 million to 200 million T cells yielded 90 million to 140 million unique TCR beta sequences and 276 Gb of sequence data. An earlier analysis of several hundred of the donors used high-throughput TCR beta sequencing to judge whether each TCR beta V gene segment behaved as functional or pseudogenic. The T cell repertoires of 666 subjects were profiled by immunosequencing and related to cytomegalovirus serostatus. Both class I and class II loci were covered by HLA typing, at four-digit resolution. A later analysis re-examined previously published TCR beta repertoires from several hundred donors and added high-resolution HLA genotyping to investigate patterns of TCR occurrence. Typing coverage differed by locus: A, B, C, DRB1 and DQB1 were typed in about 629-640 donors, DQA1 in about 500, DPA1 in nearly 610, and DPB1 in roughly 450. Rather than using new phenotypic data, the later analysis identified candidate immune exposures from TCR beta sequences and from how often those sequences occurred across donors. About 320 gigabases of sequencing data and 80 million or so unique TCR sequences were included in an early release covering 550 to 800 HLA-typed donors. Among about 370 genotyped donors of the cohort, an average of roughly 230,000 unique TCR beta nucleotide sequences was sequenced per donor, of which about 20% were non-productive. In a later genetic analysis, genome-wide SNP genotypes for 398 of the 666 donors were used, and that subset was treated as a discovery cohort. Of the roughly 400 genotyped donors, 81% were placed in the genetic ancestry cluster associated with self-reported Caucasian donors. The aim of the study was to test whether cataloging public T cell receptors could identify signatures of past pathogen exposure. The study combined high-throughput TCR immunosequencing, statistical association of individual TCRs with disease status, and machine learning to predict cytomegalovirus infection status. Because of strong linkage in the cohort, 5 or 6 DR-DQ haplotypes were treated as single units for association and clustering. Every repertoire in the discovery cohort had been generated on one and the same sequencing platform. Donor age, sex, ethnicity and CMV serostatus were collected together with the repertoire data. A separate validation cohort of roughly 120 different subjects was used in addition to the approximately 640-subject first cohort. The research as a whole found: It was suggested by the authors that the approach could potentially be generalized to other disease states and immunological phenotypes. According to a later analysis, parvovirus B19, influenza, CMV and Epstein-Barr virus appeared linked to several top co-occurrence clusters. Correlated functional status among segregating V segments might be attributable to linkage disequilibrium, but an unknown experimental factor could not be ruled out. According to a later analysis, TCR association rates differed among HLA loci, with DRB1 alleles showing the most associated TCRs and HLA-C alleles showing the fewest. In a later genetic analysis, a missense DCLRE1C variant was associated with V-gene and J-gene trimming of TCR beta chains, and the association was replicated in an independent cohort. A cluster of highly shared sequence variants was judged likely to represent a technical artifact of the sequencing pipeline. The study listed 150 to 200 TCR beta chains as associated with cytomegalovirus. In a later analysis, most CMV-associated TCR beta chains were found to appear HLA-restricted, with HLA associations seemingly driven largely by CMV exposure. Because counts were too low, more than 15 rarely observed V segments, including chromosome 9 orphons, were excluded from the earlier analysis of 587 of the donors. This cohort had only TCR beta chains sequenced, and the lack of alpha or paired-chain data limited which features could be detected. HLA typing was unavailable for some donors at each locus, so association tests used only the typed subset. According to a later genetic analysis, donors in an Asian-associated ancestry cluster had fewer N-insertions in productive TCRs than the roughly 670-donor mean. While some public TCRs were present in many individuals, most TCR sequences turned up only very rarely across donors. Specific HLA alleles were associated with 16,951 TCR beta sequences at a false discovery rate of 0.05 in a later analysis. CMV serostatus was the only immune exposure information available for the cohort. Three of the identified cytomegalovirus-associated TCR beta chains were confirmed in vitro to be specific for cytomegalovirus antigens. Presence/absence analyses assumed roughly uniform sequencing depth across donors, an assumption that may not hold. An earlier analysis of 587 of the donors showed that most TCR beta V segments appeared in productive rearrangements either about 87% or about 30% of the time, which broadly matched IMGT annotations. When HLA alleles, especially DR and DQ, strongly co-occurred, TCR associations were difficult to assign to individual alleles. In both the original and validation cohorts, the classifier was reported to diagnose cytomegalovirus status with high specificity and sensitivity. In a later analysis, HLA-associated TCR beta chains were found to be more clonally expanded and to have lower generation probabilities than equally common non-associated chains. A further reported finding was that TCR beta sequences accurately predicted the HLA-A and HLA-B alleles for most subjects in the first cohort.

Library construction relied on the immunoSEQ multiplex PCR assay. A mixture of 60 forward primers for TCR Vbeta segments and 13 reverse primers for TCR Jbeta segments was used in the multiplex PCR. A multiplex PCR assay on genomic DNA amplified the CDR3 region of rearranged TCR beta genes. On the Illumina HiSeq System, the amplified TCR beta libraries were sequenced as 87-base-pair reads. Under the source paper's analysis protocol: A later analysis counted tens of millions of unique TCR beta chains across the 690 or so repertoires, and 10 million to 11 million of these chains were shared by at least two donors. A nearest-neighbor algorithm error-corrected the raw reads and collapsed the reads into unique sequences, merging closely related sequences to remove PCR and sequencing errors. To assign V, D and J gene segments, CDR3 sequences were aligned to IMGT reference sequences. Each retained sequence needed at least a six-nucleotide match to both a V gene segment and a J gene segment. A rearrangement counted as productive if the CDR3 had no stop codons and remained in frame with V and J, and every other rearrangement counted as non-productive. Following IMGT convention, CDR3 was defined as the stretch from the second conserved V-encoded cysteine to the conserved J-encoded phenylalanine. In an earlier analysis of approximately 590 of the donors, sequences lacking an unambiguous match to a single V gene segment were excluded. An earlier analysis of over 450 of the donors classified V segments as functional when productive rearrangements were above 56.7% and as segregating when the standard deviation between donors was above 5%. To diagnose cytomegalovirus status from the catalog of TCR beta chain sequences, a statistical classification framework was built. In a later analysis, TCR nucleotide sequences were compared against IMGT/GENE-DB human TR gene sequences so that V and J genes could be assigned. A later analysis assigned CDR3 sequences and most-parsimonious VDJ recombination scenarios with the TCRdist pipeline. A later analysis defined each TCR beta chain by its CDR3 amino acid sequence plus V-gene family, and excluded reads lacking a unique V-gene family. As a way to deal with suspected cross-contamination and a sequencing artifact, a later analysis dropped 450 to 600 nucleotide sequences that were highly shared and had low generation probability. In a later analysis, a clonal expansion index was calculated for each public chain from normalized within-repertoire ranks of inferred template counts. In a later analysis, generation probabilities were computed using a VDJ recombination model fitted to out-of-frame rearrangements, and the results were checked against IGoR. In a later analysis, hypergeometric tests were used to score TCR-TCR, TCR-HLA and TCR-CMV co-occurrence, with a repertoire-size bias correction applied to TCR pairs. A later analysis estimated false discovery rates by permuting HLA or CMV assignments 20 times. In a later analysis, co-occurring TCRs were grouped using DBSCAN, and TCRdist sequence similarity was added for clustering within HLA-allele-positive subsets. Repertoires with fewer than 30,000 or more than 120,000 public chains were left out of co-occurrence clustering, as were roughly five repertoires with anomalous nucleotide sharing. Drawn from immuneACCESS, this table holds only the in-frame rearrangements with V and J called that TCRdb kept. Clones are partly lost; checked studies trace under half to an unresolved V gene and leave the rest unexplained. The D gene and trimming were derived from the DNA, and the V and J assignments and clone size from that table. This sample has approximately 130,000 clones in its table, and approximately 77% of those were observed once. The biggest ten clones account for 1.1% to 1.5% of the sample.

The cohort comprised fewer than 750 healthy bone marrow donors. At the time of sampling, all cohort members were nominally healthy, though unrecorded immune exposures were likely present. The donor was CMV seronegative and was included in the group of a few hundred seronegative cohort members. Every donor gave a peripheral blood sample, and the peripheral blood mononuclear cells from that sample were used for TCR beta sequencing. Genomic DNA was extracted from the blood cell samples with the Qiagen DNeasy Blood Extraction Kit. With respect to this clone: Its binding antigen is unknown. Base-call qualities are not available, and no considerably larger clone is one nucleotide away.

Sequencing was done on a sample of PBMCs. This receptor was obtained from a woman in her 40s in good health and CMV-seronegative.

The CDR3 protein is CASSRGAQGAEETQYF. The DNA is as follows: TGTGCCAGCAGCCGTGGGGCGCAGGGGGCAGAAGAGACCCAGTACTTC. The V gene is TRBV5-6 and the J gene is TRBJ2-5; TRBD1 agrees with 8 junctional bases. In the germline V gene, CDR1 corresponds to SGHDT and CDR2 to YYEEEE. The CDR3 numbers 16 residues from cysteine through phenylalanine. Only the CDR3 DNA is retained, 48 bases long and in frame from the first base. Trimming accounts for 4 bases at V and 3 bases at J, while the number of junction bases matched to no gene is 11.